The present entry profiles one T cell receptor (beta chain) with its context. This specimen comes from a study of blood T cell repertoires in COVID-19. The overall study: PBMCs, B-cell-depleted T cells, or T cells were the source of the cDNA or gDNA that made up the material.

This CDR3 has 16 amino acids. Per the germline V gene, CDR1 is SGHDT and CDR2 is YYEEEE. The V gene lost 4 bases and the J gene lost 0 bases, with 14 bases spanning the gap. The protocol was immunoSEQ multiplex PCR, while the TCRdb copy is restricted to in-frame clones and leaves out a portion. In the table there are about 250,000 clones, about nine tenths of which are singletons. Participant ages covered about 18 to 89 years across around 25 US areas. Sequenced material: PBMCs or T cells enriched from blood (not recorded which). This receptor was identified in a man aged 18 to 29 who had recovered from COVID-19. The genes are TRBV5-6 and TRBJ1-5; no clear D gene. The CDR3, as DNA: TGTGCCAGCAGCACGCGTACGTACTATAGCAATCAGCCCCAGCATTTT. Translating it yields CASSTRTYYSNQPQHF.